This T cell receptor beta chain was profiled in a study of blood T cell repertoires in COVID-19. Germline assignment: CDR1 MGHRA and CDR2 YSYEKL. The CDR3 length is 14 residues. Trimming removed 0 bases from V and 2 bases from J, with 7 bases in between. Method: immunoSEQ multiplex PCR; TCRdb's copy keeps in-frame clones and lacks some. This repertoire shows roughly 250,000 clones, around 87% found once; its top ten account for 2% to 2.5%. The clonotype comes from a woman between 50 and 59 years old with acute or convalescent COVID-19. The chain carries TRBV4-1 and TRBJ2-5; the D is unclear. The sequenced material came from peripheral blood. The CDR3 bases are TGCGCCAGCAGCCAAGATTGGCAGCAAGAGACCCAGTACTTC. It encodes CASSQDWQQETQYF.